The entry below gives a single T cell receptor (beta chain) sequence along with its context. Its antigen is still unknown. Within one base of it there is no much larger clone, and no base qualities were kept. Reading the label with the study, this specimen's treatment or condition is: in vitro stimulation with specific CMV peptide epitopes to enrich CMV-specific T cells. The sequencer was an Illumina HiSeq 1500. TCRdb itself trimmed the public reads at Q25 with fastp, ran MiXCR and retained productive beta chains. Rows merge per CDR3 protein into single entries with the most common DNA and genes. A total of about 920,000 distinct CDR3 sequences appear in this sample, around 30% of them only once. Roughly 13% of the sample rests with the top ten. The entry originates in a study of T cell repertoires in cytomegalovirus infection (dated by TCRdb to between 2017 and 2020). Notes on the research overall: Alongside well-studied HLA-B-restricted epitopes, the peptide stimulations were aimed at recently identified HLA-C-restricted CMV epitopes, whose presentation resists viral immunomodulation. Donor HLA type was relevant to the analysis, because carriage of CMV infection together with the matching HLA type was indicated by public TCR beta signatures.

The paper as a whole reports these results and caveats: In both this cohort and an independent cohort of 350 or so donors, the cumulative frequency of public TCR beta family members distinguished carriers of CMV infection plus the relevant HLA type. In the ex vivo response, HLA-C-restricted CMV-specific TCR beta clonotypes were dominant, and in two of eight donors the single most frequent clonotype came from this HLA-C-restricted group.

Its CDR3 holds 13 amino acids, cysteine through phenylalanine. Only CDR3 DNA remains: 39 bases, in frame from the first base. V and J are truncated by 5 bases and 4 bases respectively, leaving an intervening sequence of 11 bases. The TCR sequence derives from a human donor in good health (CMV status not recorded). Some clones in this sample may be carry-over from other donors' samples. The sequenced sample was cultured CD8+ T cells from PBMCs, obtained from culture after CMV antigen stimulation. The receptor chain draws on TRBV12-3 or TRBV12-4 and TRBJ1-2, with an unclear D gene assignment. The bases are TGTGCCAGCAGTCGCGGGAAGTTCTATGGCTACACCTTC. This codes for CASSRGKFYGYTF.